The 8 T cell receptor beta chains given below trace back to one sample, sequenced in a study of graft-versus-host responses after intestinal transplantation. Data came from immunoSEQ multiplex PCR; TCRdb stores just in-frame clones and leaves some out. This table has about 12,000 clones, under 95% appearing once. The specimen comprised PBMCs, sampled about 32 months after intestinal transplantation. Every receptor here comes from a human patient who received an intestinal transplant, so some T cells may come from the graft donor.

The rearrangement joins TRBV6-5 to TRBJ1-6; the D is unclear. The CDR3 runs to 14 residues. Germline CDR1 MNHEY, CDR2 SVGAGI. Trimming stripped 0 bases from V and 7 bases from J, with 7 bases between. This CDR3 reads CASSYSAGNSPLHF. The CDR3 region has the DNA TGTGCCAGCAGTTACTCGGCAGGAAATTCACCCCTCCACTTT.

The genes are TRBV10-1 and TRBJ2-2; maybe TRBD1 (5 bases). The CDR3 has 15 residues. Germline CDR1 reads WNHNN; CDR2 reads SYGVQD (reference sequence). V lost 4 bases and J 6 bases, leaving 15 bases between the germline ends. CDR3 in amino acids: CASSGRVRAAGELFF. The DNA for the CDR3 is TGCGCCAGCAGTGGGCGCGTCAGGGCGGCCGGGGAGCTGTTTTTT.

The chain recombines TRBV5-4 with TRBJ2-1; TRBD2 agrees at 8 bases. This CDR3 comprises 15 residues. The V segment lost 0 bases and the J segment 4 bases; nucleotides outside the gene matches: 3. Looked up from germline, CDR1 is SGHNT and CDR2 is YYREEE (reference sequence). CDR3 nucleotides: TGTGCCAGCAGCTTGGGGGGACTAGTGTACAATGAGCAGTTCTTC. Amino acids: CASSLGGLVYNEQFF.

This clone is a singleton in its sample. The CDR3 DNA is TGTGCCAGCAGTACGATGGGGGAAGGGTCACCCCTCCACTTT. It codes for CASSTMGEGSPLHF. The chain employs TRBV2 and TRBJ1-6, with D possibly TRBD1 on 5 matching bases. V was pared by 5 bases and J by 10 bases, with 15 bases between. This CDR3 comprises 14 residues. Germline values: CDR1 SNHLY, CDR2 FYNNEI. The variable domain in full, with the rest retrieved from reference TRBV2 and TRBJ1-6, is EPEVTQTPSHQVTQMGQEVILRCVPISNHLYFYWYRQILGQKVEFLVSFYNNEISEKSEIFDDQFSVERPDGSNFTLKIRSTKLEDSAMYFCASSTMGEGSPLHFGNGTRLTVT.

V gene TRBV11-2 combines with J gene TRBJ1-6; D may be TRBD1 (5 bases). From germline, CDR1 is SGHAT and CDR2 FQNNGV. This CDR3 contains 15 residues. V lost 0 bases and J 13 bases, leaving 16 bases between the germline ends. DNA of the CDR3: TGTGCCAGCAGCTTAGAGGGCCTGAGGGGAGCCCCCCTCCACTTT. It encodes CASSLEGLRGAPLHF.

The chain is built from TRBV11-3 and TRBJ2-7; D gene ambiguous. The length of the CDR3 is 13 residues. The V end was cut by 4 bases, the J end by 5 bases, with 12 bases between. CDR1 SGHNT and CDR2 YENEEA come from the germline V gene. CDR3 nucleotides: TGTGCCAGCAGCTCCCCAGTAGAACACGAGCAGTACTTC. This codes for CASSSPVEHEQYF.

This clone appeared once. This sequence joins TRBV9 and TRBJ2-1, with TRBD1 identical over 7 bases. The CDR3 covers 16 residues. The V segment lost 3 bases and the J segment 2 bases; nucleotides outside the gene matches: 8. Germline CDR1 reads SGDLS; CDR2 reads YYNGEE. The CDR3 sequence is CASSDPRGGPYNEQFF. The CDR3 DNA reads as TGTGCCAGCAGCGACCCCAGAGGGGGCCCCTACAATGAGCAGTTCTTC.

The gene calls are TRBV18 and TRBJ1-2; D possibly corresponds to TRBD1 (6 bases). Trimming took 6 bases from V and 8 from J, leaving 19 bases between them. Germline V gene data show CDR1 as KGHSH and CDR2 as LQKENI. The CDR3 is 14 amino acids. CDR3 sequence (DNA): TGTGCCAGCTCCCCCGCTGAACAGGGTTGGGGCTACACCTTC. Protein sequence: CASSPAEQGWGYTF.